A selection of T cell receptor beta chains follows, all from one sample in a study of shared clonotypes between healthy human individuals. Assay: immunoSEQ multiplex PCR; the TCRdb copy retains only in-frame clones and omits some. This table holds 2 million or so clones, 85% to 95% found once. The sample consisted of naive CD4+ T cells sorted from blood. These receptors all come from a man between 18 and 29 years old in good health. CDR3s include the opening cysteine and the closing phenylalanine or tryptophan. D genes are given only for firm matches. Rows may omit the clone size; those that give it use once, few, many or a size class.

CDR3: CASSEETGQFLETQYF
DNA: TGTGCCAGCAGTGAAGAGACGGGACAGTTCTTGGAGACCCAGTACTTC
D: TRBD1
J: TRBJ2-5
V: TRBV2
size: NA

CDR3: CASSSPTGSSYEQYF
DNA: TGTGCCAGCAGTTCCCCGACTGGAAGCTCCTACGAGCAGTACTTC
D: NA
J: TRBJ2-7
V: TRBV28
size: NA

CDR3: CASSHERRETQYF
DNA: TGTGCCAGCAGCCACGAAAGGCGGGAGACCCAGTACTTC
D: NA
J: TRBJ2-5
V: TRBV11-1
size: NA

CDR3: CTSSQTAISGGSYNEQFF
DNA: TGCACCAGCAGCCAGACCGCTATCAGCGGGGGATCCTACAATGAGCAGTTCTTC
D: NA
J: TRBJ2-1
V: TRBV1
size: NA

CDR3: CASSPDPGLAASTDTQYF
DNA: TGTGCCAGCAGTCCTGATCCGGGACTAGCGGCTAGCACAGATACGCAGTATTTT
D: TRBD2
J: TRBJ2-3
V: TRBV11-2
size: NA

CDR3: CAIGLSYEQYF
DNA: TGTGCCATCGGACTTTCGTACGAGCAGTACTTC
D: NA
J: TRBJ2-7
V: TRBV10-3
size: NA

CDR3: CASSYSMARGFGGYTF
DNA: TGTGCCAGCAGTTACTCGATGGCGCGGGGCTTTGGGGGCTACACCTTC
D: NA
J: TRBJ1-2
V: TRBV6-6
size: NA

CDR3: CATLFFGTDTQYF
DNA: TGTGCCACACTATTTTTCGGCACAGATACGCAGTATTTT
D: NA
J: TRBJ2-3
V: TRBV5-4
size: NA

CDR3: CASSPDPSGANEKLFF
DNA: TGTGCCAGCAGCCCCGATCCCTCTGGCGCTAATGAAAAACTGTTTTTT
D: NA
J: TRBJ1-4
V: TRBV9
size: once

CDR3: CASSPGLQETQYF
DNA: TGTGCCAGCTCACCTGGCCTACAAGAGACCCAGTACTTC
D: NA
J: TRBJ2-5
V: TRBV18
size: NA

CDR3: CASSSSGENIQYF
DNA: TGTGCCAGCAGTTCCTCGGGGGAGAACATTCAGTACTTC
D: NA
J: TRBJ2-4
V: TRBV7-8
size: NA

CDR3: CASSDRLAPTYEQYF
DNA: TGTGCCAGCAGTGACCGACTAGCGCCGACCTACGAGCAGTACTTC
D: TRBD2
J: TRBJ2-7
V: TRBV6-1
size: NA

CDR3: CASSPLTRGEGPYEQYF
DNA: TGTGCCAGCAGCCCCCTCACGAGGGGGGAGGGCCCCTACGAGCAGTACTTC
D: NA
J: TRBJ2-7
V: TRBV21-1
size: NA

CDR3: CASSQGSTNTGELFF
DNA: TGCGCCAGCAGCCAAGGGTCGACTAACACCGGGGAGCTGTTTTTT
D: NA
J: TRBJ2-2
V: TRBV4-1
size: NA

CDR3: CASSSASGANVLTF
DNA: TGTGCCAGTAGTAGCGCCTCTGGGGCCAACGTCCTGACTTTC
D: NA
J: TRBJ2-6
V: TRBV19
size: NA

CDR3: CASSFRTGGNEQFF
DNA: TGTGCCAGCAGCTTTAGGACGGGAGGAAATGAGCAGTTCTTC
D: TRBD2
J: TRBJ2-1
V: TRBV7-2
size: NA

CDR3: CASSIGTQYF
DNA: TGTGCCAGCAGTATTGGGACGCAGTATTTT
D: NA
J: TRBJ2-3
V: TRBV7-9
size: NA

CDR3: CASSQTGQGWELGYTF
DNA: TGTGCCAGCAGTCAAACGGGACAGGGTTGGGAACTGGGGTACACCTTC
D: TRBD1
J: TRBJ1-2
V: TRBV28
size: NA

CDR3: CASSPGVNEQFF
DNA: TGTGCCAGCTCACCTGGCGTGAATGAGCAGTTCTTC
D: NA
J: TRBJ2-1
V: TRBV18
size: NA

CDR3: CATRLAGVPEQYF
DNA: TGCGCCACCCGACTAGCGGGAGTCCCCGAGCAGTACTTC
D: TRBD2
J: TRBJ2-7
V: TRBV10-2
size: NA

CDR3: CASSRDREWDEQYF
DNA: TGTGCCAGCAGCCGAGACAGGGAATGGGACGAGCAGTACTTC
D: TRBD1
J: TRBJ2-7
V: TRBV2
size: NA

CDR3: CASMGAEGSWSNQPQHF
DNA: TGTGCCAGCATGGGTGCGGAGGGTTCATGGAGCAATCAGCCCCAGCATTTT
D: NA
J: TRBJ1-5
V: TRBV28
size: NA

CDR3: CASSVDPGTNTEAFF
DNA: TGTGCCAGCAGCGTAGACCCAGGGACGAACACTGAAGCTTTCTTT
D: NA
J: TRBJ1-1
V: TRBV9
size: NA